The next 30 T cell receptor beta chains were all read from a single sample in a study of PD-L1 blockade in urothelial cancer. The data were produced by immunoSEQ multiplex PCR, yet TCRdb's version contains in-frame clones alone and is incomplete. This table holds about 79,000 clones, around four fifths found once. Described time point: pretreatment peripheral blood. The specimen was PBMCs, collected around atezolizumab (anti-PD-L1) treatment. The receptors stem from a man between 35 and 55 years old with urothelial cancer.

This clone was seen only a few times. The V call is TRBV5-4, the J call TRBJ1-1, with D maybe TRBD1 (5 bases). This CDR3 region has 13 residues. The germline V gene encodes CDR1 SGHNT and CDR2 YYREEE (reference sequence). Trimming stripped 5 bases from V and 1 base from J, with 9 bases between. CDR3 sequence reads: CASSWQGNTEAFF. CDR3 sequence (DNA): TGTGCCAGCAGTTGGCAGGGGAACACTGAAGCTTTCTTT.

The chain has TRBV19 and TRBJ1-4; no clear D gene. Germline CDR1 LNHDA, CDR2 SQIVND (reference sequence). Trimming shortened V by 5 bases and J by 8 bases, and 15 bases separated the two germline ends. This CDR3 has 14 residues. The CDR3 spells CASSPLQGGEKLFF. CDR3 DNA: TGTGCCAGTAGTCCCTTACAAGGAGGCGAAAAACTGTTTTTT.

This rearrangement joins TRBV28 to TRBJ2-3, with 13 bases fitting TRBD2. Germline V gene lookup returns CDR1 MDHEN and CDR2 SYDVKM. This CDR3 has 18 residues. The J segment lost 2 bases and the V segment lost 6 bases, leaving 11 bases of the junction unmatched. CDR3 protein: CASRVRPGLAGFTDTQYF. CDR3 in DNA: TGTGCCAGCAGGGTCCGACCGGGACTAGCGGGGTTCACAGATACGCAGTATTTT.

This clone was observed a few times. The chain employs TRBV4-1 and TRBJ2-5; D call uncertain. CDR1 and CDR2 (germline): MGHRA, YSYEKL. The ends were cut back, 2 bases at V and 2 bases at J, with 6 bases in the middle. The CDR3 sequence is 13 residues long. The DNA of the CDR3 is TGCGCCAGCAGCCAATGGCTTCAAGAGACCCAGTACTTC. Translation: CASSQWLQETQYF.

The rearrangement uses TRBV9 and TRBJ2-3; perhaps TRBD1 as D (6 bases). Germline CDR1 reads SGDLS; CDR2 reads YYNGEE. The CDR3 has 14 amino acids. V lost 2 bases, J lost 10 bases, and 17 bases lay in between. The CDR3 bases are TGTGCCAGCAGCGTGGACCACCGGGACAATGCGCAGTATTTT. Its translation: CASSVDHRDNAQYF.

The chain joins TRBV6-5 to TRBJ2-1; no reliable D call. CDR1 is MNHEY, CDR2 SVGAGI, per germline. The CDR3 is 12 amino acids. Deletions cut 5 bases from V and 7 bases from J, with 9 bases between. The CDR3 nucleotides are TGTGCCAGCAGTCCGGGTGGGAATGAGCAGTTCTTC. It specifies CASSPGGNEQFF.

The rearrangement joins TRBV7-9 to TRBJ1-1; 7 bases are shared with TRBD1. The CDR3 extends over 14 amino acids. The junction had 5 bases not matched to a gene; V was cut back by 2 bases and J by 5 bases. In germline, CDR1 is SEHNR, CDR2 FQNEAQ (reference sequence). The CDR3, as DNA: TGTGCCAGCAGCTTACAACAGGGGAAAACTGAAGCTTTCTTT. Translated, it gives CASSLQQGKTEAFF.

CDR3 nucleotides: TGTGCCAGCAGTGAGACAGAGAACACTGAAGCTTTCTTT. Its protein is CASSETENTEAFF. The chain joins TRBV2 to TRBJ1-1, with D possibly matching TRBD1 (5 bases). Trimming stripped 3 bases from V and 1 base from J, with 6 bases between. The length of the CDR3 is 13 residues. Germline V CDR1 and CDR2: SNHLY, FYNNEI.

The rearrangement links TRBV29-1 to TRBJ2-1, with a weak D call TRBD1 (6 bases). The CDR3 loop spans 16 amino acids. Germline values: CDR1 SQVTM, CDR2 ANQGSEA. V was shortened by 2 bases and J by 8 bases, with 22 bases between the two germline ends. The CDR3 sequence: CSVEQNRVKSADEQFF. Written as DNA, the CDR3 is TGCAGCGTTGAACAGAACAGGGTTAAATCGGCCGATGAGCAGTTCTTC.

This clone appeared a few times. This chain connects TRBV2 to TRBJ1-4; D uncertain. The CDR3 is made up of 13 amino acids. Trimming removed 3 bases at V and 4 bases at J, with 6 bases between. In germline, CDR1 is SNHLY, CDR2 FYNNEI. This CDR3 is CASSEGVNEKLFF. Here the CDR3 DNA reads TGTGCCAGCAGTGAGGGAGTTAATGAAAAACTGTTTTTT.

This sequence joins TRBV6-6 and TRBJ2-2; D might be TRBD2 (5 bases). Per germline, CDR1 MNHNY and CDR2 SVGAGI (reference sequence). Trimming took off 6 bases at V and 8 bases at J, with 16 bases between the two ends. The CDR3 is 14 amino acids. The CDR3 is CASSLLGERGELFF. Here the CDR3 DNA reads TGTGCCAGCAGCCTCCTCGGGGAACGTGGGGAGCTGTTTTTT.

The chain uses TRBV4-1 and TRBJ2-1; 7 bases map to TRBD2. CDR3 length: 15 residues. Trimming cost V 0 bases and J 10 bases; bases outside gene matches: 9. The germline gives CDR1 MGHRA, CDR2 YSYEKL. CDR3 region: CASSQERRERGEQFF. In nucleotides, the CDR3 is TGCGCCAGCAGCCAAGAACGGCGGGAGCGGGGCGAGCAGTTCTTC.

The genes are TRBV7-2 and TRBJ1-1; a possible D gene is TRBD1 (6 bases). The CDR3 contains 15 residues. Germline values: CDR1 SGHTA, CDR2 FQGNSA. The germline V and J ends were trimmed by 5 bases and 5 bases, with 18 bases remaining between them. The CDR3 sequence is CASSPQPDRRTEAFF. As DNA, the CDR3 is TGTGCCAGCAGCCCCCAACCGGACAGACGGACTGAAGCTTTCTTT. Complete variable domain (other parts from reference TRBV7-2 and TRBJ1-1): GAGVSQSPSNKVTEKGKDVELRCDPISGHTALYWYRQSLGQGLEFLIYFQGNSAPDKSGLPSDRFSAERTGGSVSTLTIQRTQQEDSAVYLCASSPQPDRRTEAFFGQGTRLTVV.

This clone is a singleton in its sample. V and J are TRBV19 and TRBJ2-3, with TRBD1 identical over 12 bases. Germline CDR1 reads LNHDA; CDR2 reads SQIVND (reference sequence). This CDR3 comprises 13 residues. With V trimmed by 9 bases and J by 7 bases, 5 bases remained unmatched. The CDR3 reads CASGTGGANTQYF. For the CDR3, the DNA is TGTGCCAGCGGGACAGGGGGCGCGAATACGCAGTATTTT.

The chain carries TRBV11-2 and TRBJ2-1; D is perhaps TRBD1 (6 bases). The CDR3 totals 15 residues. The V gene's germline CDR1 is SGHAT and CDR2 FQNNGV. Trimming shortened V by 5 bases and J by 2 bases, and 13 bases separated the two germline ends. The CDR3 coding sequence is TGTGCCAGCAGCCCCTTTGGGGGCGCCTACAATGAGCAGTTCTTC. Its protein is CASSPFGGAYNEQFF.

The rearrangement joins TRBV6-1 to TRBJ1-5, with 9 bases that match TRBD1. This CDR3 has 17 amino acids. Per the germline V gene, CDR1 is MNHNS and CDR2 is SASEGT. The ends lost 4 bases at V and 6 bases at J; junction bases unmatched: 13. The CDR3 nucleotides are TGTGCCAGCAGTGTTACCGGGGACAGGGTACGAGGTCAGCCCCAGCATTTT. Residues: CASSVTGDRVRGQPQHF.

The CDR3 here is CASSLGVVWNEKLFF. CDR3 DNA: TGTGCCAGCAGCTTAGGCGTAGTTTGGAATGAAAAACTGTTTTTT. The chain has TRBV7-6 and TRBJ1-4, with no clear D. CDR1 and CDR2 (germline): SGHVS, FNYEAQ. V lost 1 base to trimming and J lost 5 bases, with 11 bases between them. This CDR3 contains 15 residues.

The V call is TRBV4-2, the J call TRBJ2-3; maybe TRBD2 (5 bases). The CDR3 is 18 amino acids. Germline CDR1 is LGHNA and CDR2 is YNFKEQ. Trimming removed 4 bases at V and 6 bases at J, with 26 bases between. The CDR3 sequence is CASSLAPPMVGIGDTQYF. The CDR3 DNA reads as TGTGCCAGCAGCCTAGCACCCCCCATGGTCGGGATCGGCGATACGCAGTATTTT.

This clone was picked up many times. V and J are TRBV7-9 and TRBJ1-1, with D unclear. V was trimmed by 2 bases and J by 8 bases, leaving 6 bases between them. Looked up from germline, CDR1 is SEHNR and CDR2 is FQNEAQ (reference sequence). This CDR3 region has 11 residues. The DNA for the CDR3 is TGTGCCAGCAGCTTATCGTTGGAAGCTTTCTTT. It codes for CASSLSLEAFF.

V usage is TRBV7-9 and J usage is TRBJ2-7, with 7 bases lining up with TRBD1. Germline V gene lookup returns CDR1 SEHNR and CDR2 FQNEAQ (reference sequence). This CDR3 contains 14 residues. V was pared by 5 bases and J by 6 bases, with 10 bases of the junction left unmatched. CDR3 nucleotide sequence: TGTGCCAGCAGCGTATTGGACAGGCGGCGCGAGCAGTACTTC. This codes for CASSVLDRRREQYF.

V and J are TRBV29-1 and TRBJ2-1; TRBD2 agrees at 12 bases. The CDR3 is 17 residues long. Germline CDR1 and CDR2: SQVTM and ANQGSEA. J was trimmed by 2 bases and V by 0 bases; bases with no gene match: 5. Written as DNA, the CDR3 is TGCAGCGTTGAAGAGTCGCTAGCGGGAGGGCCCTACAATGAGCAGTTCTTC. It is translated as CSVEESLAGGPYNEQFF.

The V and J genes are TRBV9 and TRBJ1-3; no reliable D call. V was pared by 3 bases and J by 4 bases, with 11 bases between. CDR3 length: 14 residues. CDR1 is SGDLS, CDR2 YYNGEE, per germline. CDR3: CASSGQVAGNTIYF. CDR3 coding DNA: TGTGCCAGCAGCGGTCAGGTCGCCGGAAACACCATATATTTT.

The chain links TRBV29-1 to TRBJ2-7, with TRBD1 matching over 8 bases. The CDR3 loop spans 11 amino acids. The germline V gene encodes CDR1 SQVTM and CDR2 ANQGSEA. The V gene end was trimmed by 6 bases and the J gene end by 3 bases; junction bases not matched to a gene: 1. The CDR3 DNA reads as TGCAGCGTGGGACAGGACTACGAGCAGTACTTC. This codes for CSVGQDYEQYF.

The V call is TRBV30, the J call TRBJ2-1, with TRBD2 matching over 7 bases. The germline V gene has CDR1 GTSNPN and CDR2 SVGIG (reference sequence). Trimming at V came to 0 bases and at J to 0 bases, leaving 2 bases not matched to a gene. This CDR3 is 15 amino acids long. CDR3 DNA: TGTGCCTGGAGTGTACTAGCGAACTCCTACAATGAGCAGTTCTTC. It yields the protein CAWSVLANSYNEQFF.

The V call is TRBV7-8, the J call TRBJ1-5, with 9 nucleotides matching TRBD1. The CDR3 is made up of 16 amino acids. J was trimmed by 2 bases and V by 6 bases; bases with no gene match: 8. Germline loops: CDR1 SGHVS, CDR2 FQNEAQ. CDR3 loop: CASSSNRGPGNQPQHF. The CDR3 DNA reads TGTGCCAGCAGTTCAAACAGGGGGCCGGGCAATCAGCCCCAGCATTTT.

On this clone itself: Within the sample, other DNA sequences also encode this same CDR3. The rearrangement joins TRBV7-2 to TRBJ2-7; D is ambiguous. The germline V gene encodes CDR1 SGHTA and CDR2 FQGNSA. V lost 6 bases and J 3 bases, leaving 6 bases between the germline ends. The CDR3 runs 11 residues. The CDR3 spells CASSSLYEQYF. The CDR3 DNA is TGTGCCAGCAGTTCCCTCTACGAGCAGTACTTC.

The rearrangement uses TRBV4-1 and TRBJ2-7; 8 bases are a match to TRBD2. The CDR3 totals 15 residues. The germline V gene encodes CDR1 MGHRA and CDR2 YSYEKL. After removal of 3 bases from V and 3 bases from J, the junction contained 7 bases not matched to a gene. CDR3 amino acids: CASSQGQREHYEQYF. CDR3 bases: TGCGCCAGCAGCCAGGGTCAGCGGGAGCACTACGAGCAGTACTTC.

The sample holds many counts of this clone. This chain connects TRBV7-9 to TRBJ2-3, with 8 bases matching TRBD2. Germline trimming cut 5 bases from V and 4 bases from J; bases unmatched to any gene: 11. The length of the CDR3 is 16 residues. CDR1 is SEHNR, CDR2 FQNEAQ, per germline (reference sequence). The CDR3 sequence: CASSTGLGGLADTQYF. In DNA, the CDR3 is TGTGCCAGCAGCACGGGACTAGGTGGGTTGGCAGATACGCAGTATTTT.

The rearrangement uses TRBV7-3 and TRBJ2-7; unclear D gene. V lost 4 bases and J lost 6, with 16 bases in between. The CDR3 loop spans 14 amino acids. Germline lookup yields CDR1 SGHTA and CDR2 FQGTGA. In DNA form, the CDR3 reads TGTGCCAGCAGCTCAGGCCCTTCCGGTGTCGAGCAGTACTTC. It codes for CASSSGPSGVEQYF.

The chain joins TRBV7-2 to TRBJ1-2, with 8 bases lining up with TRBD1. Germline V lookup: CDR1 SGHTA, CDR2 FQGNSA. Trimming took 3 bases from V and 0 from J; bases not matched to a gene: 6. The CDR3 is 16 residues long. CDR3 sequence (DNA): TGTGCCAGCAGCTTCTCCGGGACAGGTACTAACTATGGCTACACCTTC. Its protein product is CASSFSGTGTNYGYTF.